These 27 T cell receptor beta chains were all obtained from the same sample, sequenced in a study of early T cells in non-severe SARS-CoV-2 infection. Via MiXCR, TCRdb re-called the 5' RACE reads, giving one row per CDR3 protein. The sample has about 130,000 distinct CDR3 sequences, just under 15% seen once. The sequencing input was whole blood. These receptors were taken from an adult who was a healthcare worker with PCR-confirmed SARS-CoV-2 infection or an uninfected control (not recorded which).

The chain employs TRBV30 and TRBJ1-1; no clear D. The CDR3 consists of 11 residues. The V end lost 5 bases, the J end lost 6 bases, and 10 bases lay between the germline ends. Germline values: CDR1 GTSNPN, CDR2 SVGIG (reference sequence). As DNA, the CDR3 is TGTGCCTGGGGAGATTTCGCTGAAGCTTTCTTT. Encoded protein: CAWGDFAEAFF.

This clonotype appeared many times. CDR3 protein: CAWSGLLAGGHDTQYF. For the CDR3, the DNA is TGTGCCTGGAGTGGCCTACTAGCGGGGGGCCACGATACGCAGTATTTT. The rearrangement joins TRBV30 to TRBJ2-3; 12 nucleotides align to TRBD2. V lost 1 base and J lost 6; bases outside the gene matches: 8. The germline V gene has CDR1 GTSNPN and CDR2 SVGIG (reference sequence). CDR3 size: 16 residues.

Note on this clonotype: At one boundary the junction diverges from the germline segment, which might be a read error. The chain combines TRBV18 with TRBJ2-5; 9 positions match TRBD1. The CDR3 spans 16 residues. The germline V gene encodes CDR1 KGHSH and CDR2 LQKENI. For the CDR3, the DNA is TGTGCCAACTCACAAGGGACAGGGACAGGGAGAGAGACCCAGTACTTC. This encodes CANSQGTGTGRETQYF.

This chain joins TRBV2 and TRBJ2-5; no clear D. This CDR3 region has 11 residues. V was shortened by 6 bases and J by 0 bases, with 2 bases between the two germline ends. Germline V gives CDR1 SNHLY, CDR2 FYNNEI. The CDR3 DNA reads as TGTGCCAGCAGATACCAAGAGACCCAGTACTTC. This sequence encodes CASRYQETQYF.

This clonotype showed up many times. The V and J genes are TRBV6-6 and TRBJ2-7; 7 positions agree with TRBD2. The germline gives CDR1 MNHNY, CDR2 SVGAGI (reference sequence). This CDR3 contains 14 residues. The V segment lost 4 bases and the J segment 0 bases; nucleotides outside the gene matches: 3. The CDR3 sequence: CASSLRDYSYEQYF. The CDR3 region has the DNA TGTGCCAGCAGTTTACGGGACTACTCCTACGAGCAGTACTTC.

The chain joins TRBV4-1 to TRBJ2-7, with D perhaps given as TRBD1 or TRBD2 (5 bases each). The CDR3 totals 14 residues. Trimming pared 3 bases from V and 7 bases from J, leaving 16 bases between. Germline loops: CDR1 MGHRA, CDR2 YSYEKL. For the CDR3, the DNA is TGCGCCAGCAGCCAGTCCGGGGCCCCCTGGGAGCAGTACTTC. This encodes CASSQSGAPWEQYF.

Within the sample, this clonotype is medium-sized (0.01 to 0.1%). The V and J genes are TRBV6-1 and TRBJ2-5, with D perhaps TRBD1 or TRBD2 (5 bases each). Germline loops: CDR1 MNHNS, CDR2 SASEGT. The CDR3 has 14 amino acids. The V end lost 7 bases, the J end lost 3 bases, and 15 bases lay between the germline ends. The CDR3 spells CASKGYGVKETQYF. The CDR3 DNA reads TGTGCCAGCAAGGGGTACGGGGTAAAAGAGACCCAGTACTTC.

The chain carries TRBV7-8 and TRBJ2-3; 15 bases line up with TRBD2. V shed 0 bases and J 3 bases; nucleotides not matched to a gene: 10. Per germline, CDR1 SGHVS and CDR2 FQNEAQ. The CDR3 contains 20 residues. The CDR3 region has the DNA TGTGCCAGCAGCTTAGCAGGCAGCCGGACTAGCGGGGGGGATACAGATACGCAGTATTTT. Its translation is CASSLAGSRTSGGDTDTQYF.

This clonotype was observed many times. The rearrangement uses TRBV12-3 or TRBV12-4 and TRBJ1-5; TRBD1 might be the D (5 bases). This CDR3 contains 14 residues. Trimming shortened V by 5 bases and J by 2 bases, and 10 bases separated the two germline ends. The CDR3 region is CASSPGQGNQPQHF. DNA of the CDR3: TGTGCCAGCAGTCCAGGACAAGGCAATCAGCCCCAGCATTTT.

This clonotype was observed a handful of times. This chain joins TRBV3-1 and TRBJ2-3; D is uncertain. The CDR3 totals 11 residues. Germline V gene lookup returns CDR1 LGHDT and CDR2 YNNKEL (reference sequence). Deletions cut 3 bases from V and 6 bases from J, with 4 bases between. The CDR3 region has the DNA TGTGCCAGCAGCCACCCTGATACGCAGTATTTT. Protein product: CASSHPDTQYF.

The chain joins TRBV4-1 to TRBJ2-7; 9 bases align to TRBD2. Germline loops: CDR1 MGHRA, CDR2 YSYEKL. Trimming at V came to 4 bases and at J to 6 bases, leaving 10 bases not matched to a gene. This CDR3 contains 15 residues. The CDR3 nucleotides read TGCGCCAGCAGCCCAGGACGGCCTAGCGGGGCCGAGCAGTACTTC. Translated: CASSPGRPSGAEQYF.

V gene TRBV27 combines with J gene TRBJ2-5; tentative D call: TRBD2 (5 bases). Germline V lookup: CDR1 MNHEY, CDR2 SMNVEV (reference sequence). Trimming stripped 8 bases from V and 1 base from J, with 11 bases between. This CDR3 is 13 amino acids long. CDR3 coding DNA: TGTGCCAGCCGTGGACTCCTCCAAGAGACCCAGTACTTC. Amino acids: CASRGLLQETQYF.

This sequence joins TRBV3-1 and TRBJ1-6; D may be TRBD1 (6 bases). This CDR3 comprises 14 residues. Germline assignment: CDR1 LGHDT and CDR2 YNNKEL (reference sequence). V gave up 4 bases and J gave up 8 bases, with 12 bases separating them. The CDR3 region is CASSPGGSDSPLHF. The DNA of the CDR3 is TGTGCCAGCAGCCCCGGGGGCTCCGATTCACCCCTCCACTTT.

This clonotype was seen a handful of times. The J gene is TRBJ1-2, the V gene TRBV29-1, with D maybe TRBD1 (6 bases). In germline, CDR1 is SQVTM, CDR2 ANQGSEA. The CDR3 length is 13 residues. V lost 0 bases and J 6 bases, leaving 11 bases between the germline ends. The CDR3 coding sequence is TGCAGCGTTGAAGATCTTACAGGGAATGGCTACACCTTC. Encoded protein: CSVEDLTGNGYTF.

This clonotype was counted only a few times. The J gene is TRBJ1-1, the V gene TRBV10-2; D remains ambiguous. The V end was cut by 3 bases, the J end by 11 bases, with 10 bases between. The CDR3 is made up of 11 amino acids. Germline V gives CDR1 WSHSY, CDR2 SAAADI. For the CDR3, the DNA is TGCGCCAGCAGTGAAGGAGGCGAGGCTTTCTTT. It encodes CASSEGGEAFF.

The chain combines TRBV3-1 with TRBJ1-2; D uncertain. The CDR3 has 14 amino acids. Germline-derived CDR1 and CDR2 are LGHDT and YNNKEL (reference sequence). With 4 bases removed from V and 1 base from J, the gap between germline ends came to 10 bases. CDR3 bases: TGTGCCAGCAGCCCCCTTAGGCATAACTATGGCTACACCTTC. Residues: CASSPLRHNYGYTF.

The rearrangement uses TRBV7-8 and TRBJ2-7, with D tentatively TRBD1 (5 bases). The CDR3 is 13 amino acids. Germline V gene sequence: CDR1 SGHVS, CDR2 FQNEAQ. The ends were cut back, 8 bases at V and 0 bases at J, with 11 bases in the middle. The CDR3 region is CASETANSYEQYF. In DNA form, the CDR3 reads TGTGCCAGCGAGACAGCGAACTCCTACGAGCAGTACTTC.

A few counts support this clonotype. This chain connects TRBV7-3 to TRBJ2-3; 10 bases match TRBD2. The CDR3 covers 18 residues. After removal of 4 bases from V and 1 base from J, the junction contained 11 bases not matched to a gene. The germline V gene encodes CDR1 SGHTA and CDR2 FQGTGA. CDR3 region: CASSSPAGGNLGTDTQYF. CDR3 DNA: TGTGCCAGCAGCTCCCCAGCGGGGGGGAACTTAGGCACAGATACGCAGTATTTT.

The rearrangement joins TRBV19 to TRBJ2-1; 8 bases are a match to TRBD1. Germline V gene data show CDR1 as LNHDA and CDR2 as SQIVND (reference sequence). J was trimmed by 8 bases and V by 10 bases; bases with no gene match: 13. This CDR3 is built from 14 residues. The CDR3 DNA sequence: TGTGCCACCACCCCTACGGGCAGGGGGCATGAGCAGTTCTTC. Residues: CATTPTGRGHEQFF.

The table lists this clonotype with a few counts. This sequence joins TRBV4-1 and TRBJ2-2, with D hard to call. CDR1 and CDR2 (germline): MGHRA, YSYEKL. The CDR3 consists of 17 residues. The V gene lost 0 bases and the J gene lost 4 bases, with 15 bases spanning the gap. DNA of the CDR3: TGCGCCAGCAGCCAAGATTCTTATCGGGCGCTCACCGGGGAGCTGTTTTTT. Protein: CASSQDSYRALTGELFF.

The chain combines TRBV5-1 with TRBJ1-2; D is possibly TRBD1 (5 bases). V dropped 4 bases and J dropped 4 bases, with 14 bases sitting between them. The CDR3 is made up of 14 amino acids. CDR1 is SGHRS, CDR2 YFSETQ, per germline. This chain's CDR3 is CASSRDLRSYGYTF. CDR3 bases: TGCGCCAGCAGCCGGGACCTGAGAAGCTATGGCTACACCTTC.

This clonotype has more than one count but fewer than ten. This chain links TRBV6-1 with TRBJ1-6, with D possibly being TRBD1 (5 bases). This CDR3 is built from 14 residues. V lost 8 bases and J 12 bases, leaving 20 bases between the germline ends. Germline lookup yields CDR1 MNHNS and CDR2 SASEGT. The CDR3 DNA follows: TGTGCCAGCCTTCTCGACCTTTCTGGGGGACCCCTCCACTTT. This encodes CASLLDLSGGPLHF.

In this sample, this clonotype turned up a few times. The J gene is TRBJ2-3, the V gene TRBV2; D is unresolved. From germline, CDR1 is SNHLY and CDR2 FYNNEI. The length of the CDR3 is 13 residues. V lost 5 bases, J lost 4 bases, and 10 bases lay in between. DNA of the CDR3: TGTGCCAGCAGTCCTATGCAGGCAGATACGCAGTATTTT. Its protein product is CASSPMQADTQYF.

This sequence joins TRBV6-6 and TRBJ2-3; perhaps TRBD2 as D (6 bases). V was clipped by 3 bases and J by 5 bases, with 9 bases between them. The CDR3 sequence is 13 residues long. Germline-derived CDR1 and CDR2 are MNHNY and SVGAGI (reference sequence). In DNA, the CDR3 is TGTGCCAGCAGTTATTGGGGGGTAGATACGCAGTATTTT. Its translation is CASSYWGVDTQYF.

The chain combines TRBV20-1 with TRBJ1-1; the match to TRBD1 covers 7 bases. Trimming removed 6 bases from V and 3 bases from J; junction bases left unmatched: 10. CDR1 and CDR2 from the germline V gene are DFQATT and SNEGSKA (reference sequence). This CDR3 comprises 14 residues. The CDR3 loop is CSAKLQGVDTEAFF. The CDR3 DNA sequence: TGCAGTGCAAAACTCCAGGGGGTGGACACTGAAGCTTTCTTT.

V usage is TRBV29-1 and J usage is TRBJ1-1; D uncertain. The CDR3 contains 13 residues. Per the germline V gene, CDR1 is SQVTM and CDR2 is ANQGSEA. V was shortened by 8 bases and J by 8 bases, with 21 bases between the two germline ends. CDR3 nucleotide sequence: TGCAGCTCCCAACGTGGCCCCGGGTCCGAAGCTTTCTTT. It yields the protein CSSQRGPGSEAFF.

The V gene is TRBV20-1, the J gene TRBJ2-5; 9 bases match TRBD2. The CDR3 runs to 14 residues. CDR1 and CDR2 from the germline V gene are DFQATT and SNEGSKA (reference sequence). The J segment lost 4 bases and the V segment lost 6 bases, leaving 9 bases of the junction unmatched. CDR3 amino acids: CSAPDSGGRETQYF. The DNA for the CDR3 is TGCAGTGCCCCCGATAGCGGGGGCCGAGAGACCCAGTACTTC.